These 31 T cell receptor beta chains were sequenced from one sample in a study of STAT5B mutations in CD4+ large granular lymphocyte leukemia. Only in-frame clones appear in the TCRdb table, and some are missing; sequencing was by immunoSEQ multiplex PCR. The table records 25,000 to 35,000 clones, approximately 81% of them present only once. Sequences were obtained from CD4+ T cells from blood buffy coats. These TCRs come from a human donor in good health.

This clone turned up a few times. J is TRBJ2-7 and V is TRBV6-1, with no clear D. Germline V CDR1 and CDR2: MNHNS, SASEGT. The CDR3 totals 16 residues. With 1 base removed from V and 0 bases from J, the gap between germline ends came to 13 bases. The CDR3 spells CASSEVGYYYSYEQYF. The CDR3 region has the DNA TGTGCCAGCAGTGAAGTTGGTTACTACTACTCCTACGAGCAGTACTTC.

Only a few counts were recorded for this clone. The rearrangement links TRBV4-1 to TRBJ1-1; 7 positions match TRBD1. The germline gives CDR1 MGHRA, CDR2 YSYEKL. J was trimmed by 5 bases and V by 4 bases; bases with no gene match: 13. This CDR3 contains 16 residues. The DNA of the CDR3 is TGCGCCAGCAGCCTCAGCTCTCTCAGGGGGGGAACTGAAGCTTTCTTT. Its translation: CASSLSSLRGGTEAFF.

The rearrangement links TRBV6-1 to TRBJ2-6; TRBD1 agrees at 8 bases. J lost 1 base, V lost 5 bases, and 7 bases had no gene match. Germline CDR1 reads MNHNS; CDR2 reads SASEGT. The CDR3 is made up of 17 amino acids. CDR3 DNA sequence: TGTGCCAGCAGTAAAGGACAGGGCTTTTCTGGGGCCAACGTCCTGACTTTC. Protein product: CASSKGQGFSGANVLTF.

The chain joins TRBV2 to TRBJ2-3; the D gene is possibly TRBD1 (5 bases). The germline V gene has CDR1 SNHLY and CDR2 FYNNEI. The CDR3 extends over 13 amino acids. Trimming left V 3 bases short and J 5 bases short, with 9 bases between. Here the CDR3 reads CASSDWGLDTQYF. CDR3 coding DNA: TGTGCCAGCAGTGATTGGGGCCTAGATACGCAGTATTTT.

The J gene is TRBJ1-5, the V gene TRBV5-5, with 10 bases matching TRBD1. Germline V gives CDR1 SGHKS, CDR2 YYEKEE (reference sequence). V lost 3 bases to trimming and J lost 5 bases; unmatched junction nucleotides: 8. The CDR3 covers 16 residues. The CDR3 protein is CASSSESTGGYQPQHF. The CDR3 DNA is TGTGCCAGCAGCTCCGAATCGACAGGGGGCTATCAGCCCCAGCATTTT.

The CDR3 DNA reads TGTGCCAGCAGCTCAGGACAGGGGGACTATGGCTACACCTTC. It codes for CASSSGQGDYGYTF. The chain is built from TRBV5-4 and TRBJ1-2; 10 bases map to TRBD1. Trimming cost V 3 bases and J 3 bases; bases outside gene matches: 2. The CDR3 covers 14 residues. CDR1 and CDR2 from the germline V gene are SGHNT and YYREEE (reference sequence).

The chain carries TRBV2 and TRBJ1-5; D may be TRBD1 (5 bases). Between the trimmed V and J ends, which lost 6 bases and 0 bases, there was a span of 24 bases. Per the germline V gene, CDR1 is SNHLY and CDR2 is FYNNEI. The CDR3 is made up of 19 amino acids. The CDR3 loop reads CASSQGGLVGDNSNQPQHF. CDR3 in DNA: TGTGCCAGCAGCCAGGGAGGACTTGTGGGGGATAATAGCAATCAGCCCCAGCATTTT.

This chain links TRBV6-1 with TRBJ2-6; D gene unclear. This CDR3 contains 14 residues. The V gene's germline CDR1 is MNHNS and CDR2 SASEGT. Trimming stripped 3 bases from V and 0 bases from J, with 3 bases between. CDR3 protein: CASSDRSGANVLTF. CDR3 DNA sequence: TGTGCCAGCAGTGACCGCTCTGGGGCCAACGTCCTGACTTTC.

This clone was seen a single time. The chain couples TRBV6-6 to TRBJ2-2; no reliable D call. Germline assignment: CDR1 MNHNY and CDR2 SVGAGI (reference sequence). This CDR3 contains 9 residues. Trimming stripped 7 bases from V and 9 bases from J, with 3 bases between. Here the CDR3 reads CASTRELFF. DNA for the CDR3: TGTGCCAGCACTAGGGAGCTGTTTTTT.

This chain connects TRBV7-2 to TRBJ1-3, with D unclear. The CDR3 covers 14 residues. In germline, CDR1 is SGHTA, CDR2 FQGNSA. V lost 5 bases and J lost 2, with 10 bases in between. CDR3 amino acids: CASSPSWTGNTIYF. In DNA, the CDR3 is TGTGCCAGCAGCCCCTCATGGACTGGAAACACCATATATTTT.

The chain combines TRBV19 with TRBJ2-7; 9 bases match TRBD1. Trimming cost V 9 bases and J 2 bases; bases outside gene matches: 5. Germline loops: CDR1 LNHDA, CDR2 SQIVND (reference sequence). The CDR3 covers 13 residues. The CDR3 sequence: CASSGTGTYEQYF. Here the CDR3 DNA reads TGTGCCAGCTCCGGGACAGGGACCTACGAGCAGTACTTC.

This sequence joins TRBV30 and TRBJ1-1; no definite D call. This CDR3 is 12 amino acids long. Trimming removed 3 bases from V and 4 bases from J, with 9 bases in between. Per germline, CDR1 GTSNPN and CDR2 SVGIG (reference sequence). CDR3 sequence (DNA): TGTGCCTGGAGGATATTTGGCACTGAAGCTTTCTTT. It codes for CAWRIFGTEAFF.

J is TRBJ1-2 and V is TRBV27, with D perhaps matching TRBD1 (5 bases). CDR3 length: 12 residues. V lost 5 bases, J lost 8 bases, and 12 bases lay in between. CDR1 and CDR2 from the germline V gene are MNHEY and SMNVEV (reference sequence). DNA for the CDR3: TGTGCCAGCAGTCCAGGACATTCCGGCTACACCTTC. Translated, it gives CASSPGHSGYTF.

V is TRBV5-5 and J is TRBJ1-6; D ambiguous. V gave up 4 bases and J gave up 3 bases, with 14 bases separating them. CDR1 and CDR2 (germline): SGHKS, YYEKEE (reference sequence). There are 16 residues in the CDR3. CDR3 residues: CASSPRQAGYNSPLHF. The DNA of the CDR3 is TGTGCCAGCAGCCCCCGTCAGGCGGGCTATAATTCACCCCTCCACTTT.

The chain has TRBV6-5 and TRBJ1-2; D is ambiguous. The CDR3 totals 13 residues. Germline CDR1 and CDR2: MNHEY and SVGAGI. V shed 0 bases and J shed 5 bases, with 7 bases lying between them. CDR3 bases: TGTGCCAGCAGTTACTCGAATCATTATGGCTACACCTTC. It encodes CASSYSNHYGYTF.

The chain is built from TRBV6-4 and TRBJ2-1; D ambiguous. V lost 3 bases and J 4 bases, leaving 10 bases between the germline ends. From germline, CDR1 is MRHNA and CDR2 SNTAGT. This CDR3 is 14 amino acids long. CDR3 sequence (DNA): TGTGCCAGCAGTGAGGGCAGCAAATACAATGAGCAGTTCTTC. Translated, it gives CASSEGSKYNEQFF.

The chain has TRBV6-5 and TRBJ2-5; 7 bases are shared with TRBD1. The CDR3 is made up of 14 amino acids. The V and J ends lost 0 bases and 2 bases, in that order; junction bases with no gene match: 0. Germline V gene lookup returns CDR1 MNHEY and CDR2 SVGAGI. The CDR3 protein is CASSYSGQQETQYF. In nucleotides, the CDR3 is TGTGCCAGCAGTTACTCGGGACAGCAAGAGACCCAGTACTTC.

The J gene is TRBJ2-1, the V gene TRBV29-1; TRBD2 matches at 12 bases. V lost 4 bases to trimming and J lost 11 bases; unmatched junction nucleotides: 6. This CDR3 is built from 13 residues. The V gene's germline CDR1 is SQVTM and CDR2 ANQGSEA. CDR3 bases: TGCAGCGTTGGGGCTAGCGGGGGGGATCAGCAGTTCTTC. It translates to CSVGASGGDQQFF.

The chain uses TRBV7-2 and TRBJ2-1; a possible D gene is TRBD2 (5 bases). CDR1 and CDR2 (germline): SGHTA, FQGNSA. V lost 6 bases and J lost 9, with 12 bases in between. This CDR3 comprises 12 residues. CDR3 sequence (DNA): TGTGCCAGCAGTTATTTCCGGGGTGAGCAGTTCTTC. Translated, it gives CASSYFRGEQFF.

This clone was seen once. The chain couples TRBV7-9 to TRBJ2-1, with D uncertain. The germline V and J ends were trimmed by 6 bases and 9 bases, with 18 bases remaining between them. This CDR3 contains 14 residues. Germline V gene sequence: CDR1 SEHNR, CDR2 FQNEAQ (reference sequence). This CDR3 reads CASSPTTKVAEQFF. The DNA of the CDR3 is TGTGCCAGCAGTCCTACTACTAAGGTCGCTGAGCAGTTCTTC.

This sequence joins TRBV21-1 and TRBJ2-2; no DNA check was done on the table's D call, TRBD2. TRBV21-1 is a pseudogene locus. CDR3 size: 17 residues. The CDR3 sequence: CASSRKPITVNTGELFF. DNA for the CDR3: TGTGCCAGCAGTAGAAAACCCATAACGGTGAACACCGGGGAGCTGTTTTTT.

V is TRBV5-4 and J is TRBJ2-7; TRBD1 matches 7 bases. Germline-derived CDR1 and CDR2 are SGHNT and YYREEE (reference sequence). The length of the CDR3 is 15 residues. Losses at the gene ends were 0 bases for V and 5 bases for J; bases not matched to a gene: 8. The CDR3 DNA sequence: TGTGCCAGCAGCTTGGGAGGACAGGACCCGAACGAGCAGTACTTC. This gives the protein CASSLGGQDPNEQYF. The variable domain in full, with the rest retrieved from reference TRBV5-4 and TRBJ2-7, is ETGVTQSPTHLIKTRGQQVTLRCSSQSGHNTVSWYQQALGQGPQFIFQYYREEENGRGNFPPRFSGLQFPNYSSELNVNALELDDSALYLCASSLGGQDPNEQYFGPGTRLTVT.

The chain recombines TRBV19 with TRBJ2-3; no clear D gene. Trimming shortened V by 7 bases and J by 6 bases, and 8 bases separated the two germline ends. The CDR3 has 11 amino acids. CDR1 LNHDA and CDR2 SQIVND come from the germline V gene (reference sequence). CDR3 in DNA: TGTGCCAGTACAACCTCGGATACGCAGTATTTT. It codes for CASTTSDTQYF.

This clone has just a few counts. The chain recombines TRBV30 with TRBJ1-2, with a tentative D call TRBD1 (5 bases). CDR3 length: 12 amino acids. The V end was cut by 5 bases, the J end by 8 bases, with 15 bases between. The germline V gene encodes CDR1 GTSNPN and CDR2 SVGIG (reference sequence). The CDR3 protein is CAWAGTWGGYTF. Written as DNA, the CDR3 is TGTGCCTGGGCAGGGACGTGGGGCGGCTACACCTTC.

V usage is TRBV7-8 and J usage is TRBJ1-1; tentative D call: TRBD1 (5 bases). Trimming cost V 7 bases and J 0 bases, with 18 bases left between them. Looked up from germline, CDR1 is SGHVS and CDR2 is FQNEAQ. This CDR3 is 16 amino acids long. The CDR3 bases are TGTGCCAGCACTCCAGCCGGCCCAGGGATGAACACTGAAGCTTTCTTT. It specifies CASTPAGPGMNTEAFF.

The chain links TRBV9 to TRBJ1-2, with D possibly TRBD1 on 5 matching bases. CDR3 length: 15 amino acids. Germline loops: CDR1 SGDLS, CDR2 YYNGEE. Trimming took off 0 bases at V and 3 bases at J, with 12 bases between the two ends. The CDR3 spells CASSVGGAEDYGYTF. The CDR3 DNA is TGTGCCAGCAGCGTAGGCGGGGCGGAGGACTATGGCTACACCTTC.

J is TRBJ2-7 and V is TRBV5-4; D not certain. Trimming stripped 0 bases from V and 0 bases from J, with 10 bases between. The germline V gene encodes CDR1 SGHNT and CDR2 YYREEE (reference sequence). The CDR3 consists of 15 residues. The CDR3 is CASSLGPPLSYEQYF. The CDR3 region has the DNA TGTGCCAGCAGCTTGGGGCCGCCGCTCTCCTACGAGCAGTACTTC.

This sequence joins TRBV10-3 and TRBJ2-2; D is possibly TRBD2 (5 bases). Trimming took 7 bases from V and 7 from J, leaving 13 bases between them. CDR1 is ENHRY and CDR2 is SYGVKD in the germline V gene. The CDR3 totals 13 residues. The CDR3 coding sequence is TGTGCCATCACAAGCGGCATATACGGGGAGCTGTTTTTT. Translating it yields CAITSGIYGELFF.

The V call is TRBV7-9, the J call TRBJ1-3; D may be TRBD1 (5 bases). Germline V gene sequence: CDR1 SEHNR, CDR2 FQNEAQ (reference sequence). Trimming stripped 1 base from V and 9 bases from J, with 28 bases between. The CDR3 loop spans 19 amino acids. The CDR3 DNA follows: TGTGCCAGCAGCTTAGAGGATTTTTTCGGGACGGCTTTTACAGGCACCATATATTTT. Amino acids: CASSLEDFFGTAFTGTIYF.

This chain uses TRBV6-1 with TRBJ2-3; 11 bases match TRBD2. The CDR3 has 14 amino acids. The junction had 3 bases not matched to a gene; V was cut back by 4 bases and J by 6 bases. The V gene's germline CDR1 is MNHNS and CDR2 SASEGT. CDR3 sequence: CASSGLAGPDTQYF. DNA for the CDR3: TGTGCCAGCAGTGGACTAGCGGGACCGGATACGCAGTATTTT.

This chain uses TRBV4-2 with TRBJ2-7; 9 bases agree with TRBD1. Germline CDR1 reads LGHNA; CDR2 reads YNFKEQ. The length of the CDR3 is 15 residues. V dropped 4 bases and J dropped 3; count of bases not matched to a gene: 7. Here the CDR3 reads CASSPGEGQGYEQYF. CDR3 nucleotide sequence: TGTGCCAGCAGCCCCGGGGAGGGACAGGGCTACGAGCAGTACTTC.